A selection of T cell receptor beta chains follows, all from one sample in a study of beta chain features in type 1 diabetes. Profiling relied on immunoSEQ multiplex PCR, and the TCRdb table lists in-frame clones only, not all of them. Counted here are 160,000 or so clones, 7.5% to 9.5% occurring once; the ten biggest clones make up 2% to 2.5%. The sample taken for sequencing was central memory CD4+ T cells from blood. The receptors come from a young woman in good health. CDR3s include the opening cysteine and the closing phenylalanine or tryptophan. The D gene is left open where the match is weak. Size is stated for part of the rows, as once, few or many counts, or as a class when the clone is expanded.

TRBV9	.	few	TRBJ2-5	CASSGLGLSETQYF
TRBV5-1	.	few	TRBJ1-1	CASSLEGLLNTEAFF
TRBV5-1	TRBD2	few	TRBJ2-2	CASSLELAGVTGELFF
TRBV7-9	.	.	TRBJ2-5	CASSHRERHGETQYF
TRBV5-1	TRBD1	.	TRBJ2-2	CASSFGQGNSRTGELFF
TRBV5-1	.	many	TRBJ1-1	CASSSQARGNTEAFF
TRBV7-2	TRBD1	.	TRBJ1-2	CASSQDRGKGYTF
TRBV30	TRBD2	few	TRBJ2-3	CAWTSGASTDTQYF
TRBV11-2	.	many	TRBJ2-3	CASSLIATLSDTQYF
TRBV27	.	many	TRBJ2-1	CASSERPVVNEQFF
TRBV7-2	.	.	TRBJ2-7	CASSFTSYEQYF
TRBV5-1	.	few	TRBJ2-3	CASSLAGAPTDTQYF
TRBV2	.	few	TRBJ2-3	CASSSDWVPQYF
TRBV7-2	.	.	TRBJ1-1	CASSLGGTNTEAFF
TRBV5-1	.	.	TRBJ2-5	CASSLAAGYSPQETQYF
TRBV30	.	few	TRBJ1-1	CAWRTGNTEAFF
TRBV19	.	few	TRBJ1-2	CASTPSGRANYGYTF
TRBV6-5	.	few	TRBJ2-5	CASSHRETQYF
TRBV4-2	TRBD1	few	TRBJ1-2	CASSQEQGGGYGYTF
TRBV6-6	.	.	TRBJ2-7	CASSYSTGAAYEQYF
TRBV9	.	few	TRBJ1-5	CASSVDSGQPQHF
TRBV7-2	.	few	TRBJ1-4	CASSLALREKLFF
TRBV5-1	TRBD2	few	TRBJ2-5	CASSTDTSGGKTQYF
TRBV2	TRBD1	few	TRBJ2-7	CASSEGTGSYEQYF
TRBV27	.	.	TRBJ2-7	CASRISQANYEQYF
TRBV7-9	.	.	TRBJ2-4	CASSLGQNIQYF
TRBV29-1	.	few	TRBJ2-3	CSVRTDTDTQYF
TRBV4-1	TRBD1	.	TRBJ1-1	CASSKKEGARGTEAFF
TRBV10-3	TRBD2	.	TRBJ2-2	CAIESNLAGARPGELFF
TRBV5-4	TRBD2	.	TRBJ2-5	CASSPRTSGGQETQYF
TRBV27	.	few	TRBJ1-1	CASSLTWTDEAFF
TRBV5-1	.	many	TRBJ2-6	CASSLQSSGANVLTF
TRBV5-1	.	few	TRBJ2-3	CASSLSTGSDTQYF
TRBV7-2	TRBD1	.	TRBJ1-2	CASSSTRQGFGYTF
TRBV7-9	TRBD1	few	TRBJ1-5	CASSSIQGAGNQPQHF
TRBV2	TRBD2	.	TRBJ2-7	CASRPGLAGGYEQYF
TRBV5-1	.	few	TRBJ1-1	CASSFQGTVNTEAFF
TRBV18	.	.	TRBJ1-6	CASSQDSYNSPLHF
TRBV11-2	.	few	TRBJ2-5	CASSQRRVRETQYF
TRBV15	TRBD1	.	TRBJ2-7	CATSRSQGAYEQYF
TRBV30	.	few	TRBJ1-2	CAWRAGIRGYTF